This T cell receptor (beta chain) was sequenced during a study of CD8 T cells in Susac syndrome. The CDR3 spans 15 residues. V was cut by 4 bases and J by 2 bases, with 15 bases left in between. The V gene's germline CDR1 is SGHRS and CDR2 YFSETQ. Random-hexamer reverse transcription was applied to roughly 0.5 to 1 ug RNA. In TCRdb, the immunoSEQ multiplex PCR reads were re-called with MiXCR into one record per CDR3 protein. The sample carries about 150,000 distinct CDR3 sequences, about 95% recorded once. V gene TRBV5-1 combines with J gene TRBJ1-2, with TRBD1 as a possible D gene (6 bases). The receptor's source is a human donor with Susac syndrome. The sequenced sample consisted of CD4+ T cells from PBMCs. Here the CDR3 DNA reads TGCGCCAGCAGCCTGCAACCAGACAGGAACTATGGCTACACCTTC. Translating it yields CASSLQPDRNYGYTF.